The next 8 T cell receptor beta chains were all read from a single sample in a study of cytomegalovirus exposure and HLA in healthy donors. PCR amplification relied on 60 Vbeta primers (plus 13 Jbeta primers). Produced via immunoSEQ multiplex PCR; TCRdb's table is partial and in-frame only. Found here are some 140,000 clones, around 80% of them singletons; the top ten hold roughly 13%. Source material: PBMCs. These TCRs come from a man under 40 in good health and CMV-seropositive.

This clone was seen once. V is TRBV11-2 and J is TRBJ1-1; TRBD1 might be the D (5 bases). Trimming removed 4 bases from V and 0 bases from J, with 15 bases in between. CDR1 SGHAT and CDR2 FQNNGV come from the germline V gene. The CDR3 is 16 amino acids. The chain's CDR3 is CASSSLTATMNTEAFF. DNA for the CDR3: TGTGCCAGCAGCTCCCTGACAGCGACGATGAACACTGAAGCTTTCTTT. The whole variable domain, filled in from reference TRBV11-2 and TRBJ1-1, reads EAGVAQSPRYKIIEKRQSVAFWCNPISGHATLYWYQQILGQGPKLLIQFQNNGVVDDSQLPKDRFSAERLKGVDSTLKIQPAKLEDSAVYLCASSSLTATMNTEAFFGQGTRLTVV.

This clone occurred once. The rearrangement uses TRBV2 and TRBJ2-7, with D perhaps matching TRBD1 (5 bases). Germline lookup yields CDR1 SNHLY and CDR2 FYNNEI. This CDR3 has 15 amino acids. The V end was cut by 2 bases, the J end by 2 bases, with 13 bases between. The chain's CDR3 is CASSESMQGTYEQYF. The CDR3 nucleotides read TGTGCCAGCAGTGAATCTATGCAGGGCACCTACGAGCAGTACTTC.

This chain joins TRBV5-4 and TRBJ2-2, with 9 bases matching TRBD1. V was clipped by 1 base and J by 7 bases; unmatched bases: 11. This CDR3 contains 17 residues. Looked up from germline, CDR1 is SGHNT and CDR2 is YYREEE (reference sequence). This chain's CDR3 is CASSLRRMGQGNGELFF. The CDR3 DNA reads as TGTGCCAGCAGCTTGAGGCGGATGGGACAGGGAAACGGGGAGCTGTTTTTT.

V gene TRBV5-1 combines with J gene TRBJ2-7; 8 bases match TRBD1. In germline, CDR1 is SGHRS, CDR2 YFSETQ. The CDR3 covers 16 residues. V was pared by 0 bases and J by 0 bases, with 5 bases of the junction left unmatched. CDR3 sequence reads: CASSLVPGQDSYEQYF. For the CDR3, the DNA is TGCGCCAGCAGCTTGGTTCCGGGACAGGACTCCTACGAGCAGTACTTC.

This chain uses TRBV6-6 with TRBJ2-2; D possibly corresponds to TRBD1 (6 bases). The V gene lost 10 bases and the J gene lost 6 bases, with 18 bases spanning the gap. Germline loops: CDR1 MNHNY, CDR2 SVGAGI (reference sequence). The CDR3 is 14 residues long. The CDR3 DNA follows: TGTGCCACGAACCGGGACACAACCTCCGGGGAGCTGTTTTTT. It codes for CATNRDTTSGELFF.

The rearrangement links TRBV19 to TRBJ2-7, with D possibly TRBD1 on 6 matching bases. Trimming removed 4 bases at V and 0 bases at J, with 19 bases between. The germline gives CDR1 LNHDA, CDR2 SQIVND (reference sequence). The CDR3 has 17 residues. The CDR3 sequence: CASSTAKGHTASYEQYF. The CDR3 region has the DNA TGTGCCAGTAGTACCGCAAAGGGACATACAGCCTCCTACGAGCAGTACTTC.

This clone was picked up one time. V and J are TRBV11-1 and TRBJ2-5, with D possibly being TRBD1 (6 bases). V lost 5 bases and J 5 bases, leaving 15 bases between the germline ends. The CDR3 runs 14 residues. Per the germline V gene, CDR1 is SGHAT and CDR2 is FQDESV (reference sequence). The CDR3 loop reads CASSLLQGGETQYF. CDR3 DNA sequence: TGTGCCAGCAGCCTACTACAGGGTGGGGAGACCCAGTACTTC.

There are a few counts of this clone. The chain is built from TRBV7-6 and TRBJ2-5; 9 bases match TRBD1. Germline V gives CDR1 SGHVS, CDR2 FNYEAQ. CDR3 size: 13 residues. The junction had 3 bases not matched to a gene; V was cut back by 5 bases and J by 5 bases. CDR3 sequence (DNA): TGTGCCAGCAGCCCAGGACAGGGGGAGACCCAGTACTTC. Its protein is CASSPGQGETQYF.